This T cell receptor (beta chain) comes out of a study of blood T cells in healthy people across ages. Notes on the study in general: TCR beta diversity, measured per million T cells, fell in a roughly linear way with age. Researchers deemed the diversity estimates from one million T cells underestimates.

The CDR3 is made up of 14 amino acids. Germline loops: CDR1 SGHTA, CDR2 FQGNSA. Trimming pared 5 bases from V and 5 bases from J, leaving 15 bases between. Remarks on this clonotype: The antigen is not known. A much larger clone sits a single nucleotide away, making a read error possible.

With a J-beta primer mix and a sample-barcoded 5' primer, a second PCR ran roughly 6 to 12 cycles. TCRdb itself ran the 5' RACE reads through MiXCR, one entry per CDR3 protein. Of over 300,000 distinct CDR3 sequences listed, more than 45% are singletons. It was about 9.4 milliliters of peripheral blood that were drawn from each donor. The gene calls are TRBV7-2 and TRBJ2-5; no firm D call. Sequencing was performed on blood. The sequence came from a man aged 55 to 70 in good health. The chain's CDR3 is CASSVDFSGETQYF. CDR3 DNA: TGTGCCAGCAGCGTTGACTTTTCCGGGGAGACCCAGTACTTC.